Presented here are 29 T cell receptor beta chains from one specimen sequenced in a study of cytomegalovirus exposure and HLA in healthy donors. TCRdb's copy holds only in-frame clones and misses some; the assay was immunoSEQ multiplex PCR. The repertoire holds 130,000 to 150,000 clones, with approximately 86% as singletons. Sequencing was done on a sample of PBMCs. The receptor set was obtained from a man between 18 and 29 years old in good health and CMV-seropositive.

As concerns this clone: Distinct nucleotide sequences in the sample also encode this CDR3. The chain has TRBV15 and TRBJ2-5, with 7 positions matching TRBD1. Germline loops: CDR1 LNHNV, CDR2 YYDKDF (reference sequence). The CDR3 loop spans 13 amino acids. Trimming removed 5 bases from V and 2 bases from J; junction bases left unmatched: 2. DNA of the CDR3: TGTGCCACCAGCCGGGGACAGCAAGAGACCCAGTACTTC. Translation gives CATSRGQQETQYF.

The gene calls are TRBV7-2 and TRBJ2-7, with D possibly matching TRBD1 (6 bases). This CDR3 has 13 amino acids. The germline gives CDR1 SGHTA, CDR2 FQGNSA. V was cut by 6 bases and J by 7 bases, with 16 bases left in between. The CDR3 DNA is TGTGCCAGCAGACTCAGGGGTCGGATAGAGCAGTACTTC. Its protein is CASRLRGRIEQYF. Looking up the rest from reference TRBV7-2 and TRBJ2-7 gives the full variable domain: GAGVSQSPSNKVTEKGKDVELRCDPISGHTALYWYRQSLGQGLEFLIYFQGNSAPDKSGLPSDRFSAERTGGSVSTLTIQRTQQEDSAVYLCASRLRGRIEQYFGPGTRLTVT.

The gene calls are TRBV5-1 and TRBJ1-4, with 9 bases aligning to TRBD1. The junction had 2 bases not matched to a gene; V was cut back by 2 bases and J by 6 bases. The CDR3 is made up of 14 amino acids. Looked up from germline, CDR1 is SGHRS and CDR2 is YFSETQ. CDR3 sequence reads: CASSLQGAHEKLFF. In DNA form, the CDR3 reads TGCGCCAGCAGCTTACAGGGGGCGCATGAAAAACTGTTTTTT.

This clone was seen only once. The chain uses TRBV19 and TRBJ2-5; TRBD2 aligns across 8 bases. CDR1 and CDR2 (germline): LNHDA, SQIVND (reference sequence). The CDR3 contains 15 residues. Trimming cost V 6 bases and J 2 bases; bases outside gene matches: 8. This CDR3 reads CASRIGVAGQETQYF. The DNA for the CDR3 is TGTGCCAGTAGAATCGGGGTAGCGGGACAAGAGACCCAGTACTTC.

The chain combines TRBV11-2 with TRBJ2-7, with 9 positions matching TRBD1. Germline lookup yields CDR1 SGHAT and CDR2 FQNNGV. The CDR3 has 15 residues. The junction had 5 bases not matched to a gene; V was cut back by 5 bases and J by 0 bases. CDR3 coding DNA: TGTGCCAGCAGCCATCCGGGACAGGGCTCCTACGAGCAGTACTTC. This sequence encodes CASSHPGQGSYEQYF.

There are a few counts of this clone. The rearrangement joins TRBV4-1 to TRBJ2-1; 7 nucleotides align to TRBD1. The V gene end was trimmed by 1 base and the J gene end by 5 bases; junction bases not matched to a gene: 5. The CDR3 is made up of 15 amino acids. CDR1 and CDR2 (germline): MGHRA, YSYEKL. CDR3 DNA: TGCGCCAGCAGCCAAGGAGGTGGGACAGACAATGAGCAGTTCTTC. Amino acid sequence: CASSQGGGTDNEQFF.

V and J are TRBV4-1 and TRBJ1-4; D gene uncertain. There are 14 residues in the CDR3. Trimming cost V 4 bases and J 5 bases, with 11 bases left between them. The germline V gene has CDR1 MGHRA and CDR2 YSYEKL. For the CDR3, the DNA is TGCGCCAGCAGCCTAGCTACGGGGAATGAAAAACTGTTTTTT. Encoded protein: CASSLATGNEKLFF.

The V gene is TRBV30, the J gene TRBJ2-5, with 7 bases matching TRBD2. J gave up 2 bases and V 0 bases, and 6 bases lay outside the gene matches. This CDR3 spans 15 amino acids. Looked up from germline, CDR1 is GTSNPN and CDR2 is SVGIG (reference sequence). This CDR3 is CAWSVLAGTQETQYF. CDR3 DNA: TGTGCCTGGAGTGTATTAGCGGGCACACAAGAGACCCAGTACTTC.

The chain has TRBV4-1 and TRBJ1-1; the match to TRBD1 covers 10 bases. V lost 2 bases and J lost 4; bases outside the gene matches: 7. Germline V gene lookup returns CDR1 MGHRA and CDR2 YSYEKL. The CDR3 consists of 16 residues. The CDR3 here is CASSQSGQGLGTEAFF. The CDR3 DNA reads as TGCGCCAGCAGCCAATCGGGACAGGGGCTCGGCACTGAAGCTTTCTTT.

The rearrangement joins TRBV5-4 to TRBJ2-7; 10 nucleotides match TRBD1. Per germline, CDR1 SGHNT and CDR2 YYREEE (reference sequence). This CDR3 contains 15 residues. J was trimmed by 6 bases and V by 4 bases; bases with no gene match: 10. CDR3 loop: CASSLSRDRGGEQYF. The CDR3 nucleotides read TGTGCCAGCAGCCTATCACGGGACAGGGGAGGCGAGCAGTACTTC.

V usage is TRBV2 and J usage is TRBJ2-7; 8 nucleotides match TRBD2. V dropped 5 bases and J dropped 6; count of bases not matched to a gene: 6. The CDR3 totals 13 residues. Germline V gives CDR1 SNHLY, CDR2 FYNNEI. CDR3 nucleotide sequence: TGTGCCAGCAGTCTGGGGACTAGTCCCGAGCAGTACTTC. Residues: CASSLGTSPEQYF.

J is TRBJ2-5 and V is TRBV5-1; TRBD2 matches at 10 bases. Trimming at V came to 0 bases and at J to 7 bases, leaving 9 bases not matched to a gene. This CDR3 has 16 amino acids. CDR1 is SGHRS and CDR2 is YFSETQ in the germline V gene. The CDR3 bases are TGCGCCAGCAGCTTGGCCAGCGGGGGGGCGGAGGTGACCCAGTACTTC. It specifies CASSLASGGAEVTQYF.

The CDR3: CASSFGLAGAYDEQYF. The CDR3 DNA sequence: TGCGCCAGCAGCTTCGGACTAGCGGGAGCTTACGACGAGCAGTACTTC. This chain joins TRBV5-1 and TRBJ2-7, with TRBD2 identical over 13 bases. Germline loops: CDR1 SGHRS, CDR2 YFSETQ. The V segment lost 2 bases and the J segment 5 bases; nucleotides outside the gene matches: 7. The CDR3 sequence is 16 residues long.

V gene TRBV5-6 combines with J gene TRBJ2-7, with a tentative D call TRBD1 (6 bases). CDR3 size: 14 residues. Trimming left V 0 bases short and J 3 bases short, with 10 bases between. Germline CDR1 and CDR2: SGHDT and YYEEEE. CDR3 residues: CASSLVRGYYEQYF. The CDR3 DNA sequence: TGTGCCAGCAGCTTGGTGAGGGGGTACTACGAGCAGTACTTC.

The rearrangement links TRBV29-1 to TRBJ2-7, with TRBD2 matching over 14 bases. Trimming at V came to 3 bases and at J to 4 bases, leaving 8 bases not matched to a gene. The CDR3 is 16 residues long. Germline V gene data show CDR1 as SQVTM and CDR2 as ANQGSEA. The CDR3 DNA reads as TGCAGCGTTGACGGTACCGGGACTAGCGGGGGATACGAGCAGTACTTC. This sequence encodes CSVDGTGTSGGYEQYF.

This clone was seen just once. The rearrangement joins TRBV4-1 to TRBJ1-5; perhaps TRBD1 as D (6 bases). The CDR3 runs to 16 residues. V was cut by 4 bases and J by 5 bases, with 18 bases left in between. The germline V gene encodes CDR1 MGHRA and CDR2 YSYEKL. The CDR3 is CASSLDYPQGYQPQHF. As DNA, the CDR3 is TGCGCCAGCAGCCTCGACTATCCACAGGGTTATCAGCCCCAGCATTTT.

V is TRBV6-5 and J is TRBJ2-7, with 10 bases fitting TRBD1. J lost 6 bases, V lost 6 bases, and 5 bases had no gene match. The CDR3 contains 13 residues. Germline V lookup: CDR1 MNHEY, CDR2 SVGAGI. This CDR3 reads CASRGTGASEQYF. The CDR3 region has the DNA TGTGCCAGCAGGGGGACAGGGGCTTCCGAGCAGTACTTC.

The chain recombines TRBV5-5 with TRBJ2-7, with a tentative D call TRBD2 (5 bases). Trimming took off 1 base at V and 2 bases at J, with 7 bases between the two ends. Looked up from germline, CDR1 is SGHKS and CDR2 is YYEKEE (reference sequence). This CDR3 comprises 13 residues. CDR3 in DNA: TGTGCCAGCAGCTTGCTCGGGGCCTACGAGCAGTACTTC. Amino acid sequence: CASSLLGAYEQYF.

The gene calls are TRBV14 and TRBJ1-2, with 9 bases lining up with TRBD1. The CDR3 spans 13 residues. Looked up from germline, CDR1 is SGHDN and CDR2 is FVKESK. J lost 8 bases, V lost 6 bases, and 7 bases had no gene match. CDR3 protein: CASRRTGDGGYTF. The CDR3 DNA follows: TGTGCCAGCAGACGGACAGGGGATGGAGGCTACACCTTC.

This clone was found a few times. In this CDR3 the conserved last residue, phenylalanine or tryptophan, is missing, so a read error is likely. The limits of the CDR3 on the DNA are not certain, so only TCRdb's listed CDR3 is given. The genes are TRBV21-1 and TRBJ1-4. TRBV21-1 is a recognized pseudogene. The CDR3 totals 11 residues, both ends included. The CDR3 sequence is CASNEFRVPGL.

The V gene is TRBV5-1, the J gene TRBJ2-1; 9 nucleotides align to TRBD2. V lost 4 bases to trimming and J lost 6 bases; unmatched junction nucleotides: 11. The CDR3 has 16 residues. Germline loops: CDR1 SGHRS, CDR2 YFSETQ. The CDR3 spells CASSPDRTSVPNEQFF. CDR3 in DNA: TGCGCCAGCAGCCCGGACAGGACTAGCGTTCCCAATGAGCAGTTCTTC.

This clone was counted a single time. V gene TRBV28 combines with J gene TRBJ1-5, with 10 positions matching TRBD1. Germline assignment: CDR1 MDHEN and CDR2 SYDVKM. Trimming took 6 bases from V and 7 from J; bases not matched to a gene: 6. The CDR3 spans 14 residues. DNA for the CDR3: TGTGCCAGCAGCGACGGGACAGGGGAACAGCCCCAGCATTTT. Translation gives CASSDGTGEQPQHF. The full variable domain, rest sourced from reference TRBV28 and TRBJ1-5, is DVKVTQSSRYLVKRTGEKVFLECVQDMDHENMFWYRQDPGLGLRLIYFSYDVKMKEKGDIPEGYSVSREKKERFSLILESASTNQTSMYLCASSDGTGEQPQHFGDGTRLSIL.

The gene calls are TRBV5-1 and TRBJ2-7; D not certain. Trimming left V 2 bases short and J 3 bases short, with 6 bases between. CDR1 and CDR2 from the germline V gene are SGHRS and YFSETQ. The CDR3 spans 12 residues. This CDR3 is CASSFDSYEQYF. The CDR3 DNA reads as TGCGCCAGCAGCTTTGATAGCTACGAGCAGTACTTC. Combining the CDR3 with reference TRBV5-1 and TRBJ2-7 gives the whole variable domain KAGVTQTPRYLIKTRGQQVTLSCSPISGHRSVSWYQQTPGQGLQFLFEYFSETQRNKGNFPGRFSGRQFSNSRSEMNVSTLELGDSALYLCASSFDSYEQYFGPGTRLTVT.

This chain uses TRBV6-6 with TRBJ2-3, with TRBD1 identical over 8 bases. The ends lost 8 bases at V and 7 bases at J; junction bases unmatched: 8. The germline V gene has CDR1 MNHNY and CDR2 SVGAGI (reference sequence). The CDR3 is 13 residues long. The CDR3 nucleotides are TGTGCCAGCCGAGGACAGGGTGAACATACGCAGTATTTT. This codes for CASRGQGEHTQYF.

The chain is built from TRBV11-2 and TRBJ1-1; maybe TRBD1 (6 bases). The CDR3 runs 13 residues. The V end lost 5 bases, the J end lost 11 bases, and 18 bases lay between the germline ends. Germline loops: CDR1 SGHAT, CDR2 FQNNGV. This chain's CDR3 is CASSVQGGVRAFF. CDR3 in DNA: TGTGCCAGCAGCGTACAGGGAGGGGTGAGGGCTTTCTTT.

The genes are TRBV18 and TRBJ2-7; 11 nucleotides line up with TRBD1. CDR3 length: 14 residues. Germline V gene lookup returns CDR1 KGHSH and CDR2 LQKENI. V lost 6 bases to trimming and J lost 12 bases; unmatched junction nucleotides: 13. CDR3 nucleotide sequence: TGTGCCAGCTCGGACAGGGGGCCCACTGACCCTTGGTACTTC. Its protein product is CASSDRGPTDPWYF.

The rearrangement joins TRBV14 to TRBJ1-2; unclear D gene. CDR3 length equals 12 residues. Trimming cost V 1 base and J 4 bases, with 4 bases left between them. In germline, CDR1 is SGHDN, CDR2 FVKESK. The CDR3 spells CASSQGGYGYTF. The CDR3 bases are TGTGCCAGCAGCCAAGGAGGCTATGGCTACACCTTC.

The rearrangement uses TRBV18 and TRBJ2-7; possible D gene TRBD2, 6 bases. V was trimmed by 0 bases and J by 1 base, leaving 7 bases between them. The CDR3 has 14 amino acids. Germline CDR1 and CDR2: KGHSH and LQKENI. CDR3 nucleotides: TGTGCCAGCTCACCACCGAGCGGGTCCTACGAGCAGTACTTC. Amino acid sequence: CASSPPSGSYEQYF.

The chain joins TRBV7-2 to TRBJ1-2, with D maybe TRBD1 (6 bases). The CDR3 sequence is 15 residues long. Germline lookup yields CDR1 SGHTA and CDR2 FQGNSA. The V gene lost 3 bases and the J gene lost 3 bases, with 14 bases spanning the gap. CDR3 in amino acids: CASSFGQSRDYGYTF. The CDR3 DNA follows: TGTGCCAGCAGCTTCGGACAGTCGAGGGACTATGGCTACACCTTC.